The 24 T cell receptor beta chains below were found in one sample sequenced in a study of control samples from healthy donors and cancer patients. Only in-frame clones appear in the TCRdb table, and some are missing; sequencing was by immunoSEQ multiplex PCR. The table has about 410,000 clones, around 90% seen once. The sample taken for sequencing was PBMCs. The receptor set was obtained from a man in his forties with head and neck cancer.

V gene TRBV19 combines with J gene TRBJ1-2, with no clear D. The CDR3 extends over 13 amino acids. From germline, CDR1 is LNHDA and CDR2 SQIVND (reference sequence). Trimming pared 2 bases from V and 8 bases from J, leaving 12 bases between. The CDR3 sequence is CASSIRRVGGYTF. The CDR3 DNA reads TGTGCCAGTAGTATACGGAGGGTTGGAGGCTACACCTTC.

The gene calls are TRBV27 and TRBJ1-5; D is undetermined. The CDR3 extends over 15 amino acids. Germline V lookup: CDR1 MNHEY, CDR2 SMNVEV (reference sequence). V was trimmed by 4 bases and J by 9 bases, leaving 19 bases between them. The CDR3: CASSSEAGTGRPQHF. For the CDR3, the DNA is TGTGCCAGCAGTTCCGAGGCAGGCACCGGGCGGCCCCAGCATTTT.

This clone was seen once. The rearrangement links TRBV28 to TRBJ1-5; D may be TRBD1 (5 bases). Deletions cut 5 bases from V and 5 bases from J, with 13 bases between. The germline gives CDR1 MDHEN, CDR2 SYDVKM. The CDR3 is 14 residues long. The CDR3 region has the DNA TGTGCCAGCAGTCTACGACAGACCGATCAGCCCCAGCATTTT. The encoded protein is CASSLRQTDQPQHF.

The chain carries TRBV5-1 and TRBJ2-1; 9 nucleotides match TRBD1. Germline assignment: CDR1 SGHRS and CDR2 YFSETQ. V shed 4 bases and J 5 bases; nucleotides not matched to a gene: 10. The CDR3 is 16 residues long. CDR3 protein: CASSPRTGTGNNEQFF. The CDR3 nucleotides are TGCGCCAGCAGCCCGCGGACCGGGACAGGGAACAATGAGCAGTTCTTC.

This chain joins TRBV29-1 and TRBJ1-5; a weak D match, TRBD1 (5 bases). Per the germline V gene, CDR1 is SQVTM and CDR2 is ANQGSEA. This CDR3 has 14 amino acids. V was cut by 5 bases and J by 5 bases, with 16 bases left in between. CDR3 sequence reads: CSVCQGRGDQPQHF. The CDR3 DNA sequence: TGCAGCGTTTGTCAGGGAAGAGGCGATCAGCCCCAGCATTTT.

The CDR3 region is CASSLIEGGSYEQYF. In DNA, the CDR3 is TGCGCCAGCAGCTTGATTGAGGGGGGTTCTTACGAGCAGTACTTC. The V gene is TRBV5-1, the J gene TRBJ2-7, with D perhaps TRBD1 or TRBD2 (6 bases each). Germline V gene sequence: CDR1 SGHRS, CDR2 YFSETQ. The V end was cut by 1 base, the J end by 4 bases, with 15 bases between. The CDR3 loop spans 15 amino acids.

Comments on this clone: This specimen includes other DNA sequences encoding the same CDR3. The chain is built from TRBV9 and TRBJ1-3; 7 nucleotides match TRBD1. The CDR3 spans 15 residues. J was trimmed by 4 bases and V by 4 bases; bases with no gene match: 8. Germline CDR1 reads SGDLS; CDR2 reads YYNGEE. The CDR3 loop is CASSNGQVGGNTIYF. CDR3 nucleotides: TGTGCCAGCAGCAACGGACAGGTTGGCGGAAACACCATATATTTT.

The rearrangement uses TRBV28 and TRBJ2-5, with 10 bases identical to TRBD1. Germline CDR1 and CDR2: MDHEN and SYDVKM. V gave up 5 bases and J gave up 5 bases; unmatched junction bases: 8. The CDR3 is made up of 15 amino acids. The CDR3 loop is CASSPSTGGVETQYF. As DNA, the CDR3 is TGTGCCAGCAGTCCCTCGACAGGGGGCGTCGAGACCCAGTACTTC.

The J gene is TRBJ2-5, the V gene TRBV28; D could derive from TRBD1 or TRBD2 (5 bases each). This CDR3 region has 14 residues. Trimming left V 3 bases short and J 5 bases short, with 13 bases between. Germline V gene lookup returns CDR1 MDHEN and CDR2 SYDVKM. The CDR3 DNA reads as TGTGCCAGCAGTTTTAGACACGAGGGGGAGACCCAGTACTTC. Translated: CASSFRHEGETQYF.

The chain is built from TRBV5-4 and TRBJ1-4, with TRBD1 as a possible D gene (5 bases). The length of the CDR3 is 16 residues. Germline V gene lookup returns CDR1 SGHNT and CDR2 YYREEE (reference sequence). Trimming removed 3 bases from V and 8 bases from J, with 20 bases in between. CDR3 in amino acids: CASSSMGDSKGEKLFF. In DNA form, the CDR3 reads TGTGCCAGCAGCTCCATGGGAGACAGCAAAGGGGAAAAACTGTTTTTT.

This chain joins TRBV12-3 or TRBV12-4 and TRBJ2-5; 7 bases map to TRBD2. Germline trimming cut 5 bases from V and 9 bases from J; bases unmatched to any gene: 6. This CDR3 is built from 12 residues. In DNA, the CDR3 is TGTGCCAGCAGTCCCGTTGGGGGGGCCCAGTACTTC. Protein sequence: CASSPVGGAQYF.

The CDR3 protein is CASSDSGLATINEQFF. The DNA of the CDR3 is TGTGCCAGCAGCGACAGCGGACTAGCGACTATCAATGAGCAGTTCTTC. The chain combines TRBV7-9 with TRBJ2-1; 9 nucleotides match TRBD2. CDR3 length: 16 residues. Trimming removed 5 bases from V and 6 bases from J; junction bases left unmatched: 11. CDR1 is SEHNR, CDR2 FQNEAQ, per germline (reference sequence).

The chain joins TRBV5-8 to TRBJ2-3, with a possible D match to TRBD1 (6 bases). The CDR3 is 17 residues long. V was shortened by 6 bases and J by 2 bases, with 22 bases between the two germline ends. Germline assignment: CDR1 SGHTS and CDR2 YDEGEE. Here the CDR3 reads CASTTLGILGHTDTQYF. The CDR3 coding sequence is TGTGCCAGCACCACCCTGGGTATTTTGGGACACACAGATACGCAGTATTTT.

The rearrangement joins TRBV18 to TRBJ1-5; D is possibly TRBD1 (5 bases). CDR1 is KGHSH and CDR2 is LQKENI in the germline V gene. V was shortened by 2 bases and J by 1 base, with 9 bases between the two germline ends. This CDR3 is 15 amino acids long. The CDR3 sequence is CASSPNQGSNQPQHF. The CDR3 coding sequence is TGTGCCAGCTCACCAAATCAGGGAAGCAATCAGCCCCAGCATTTT.

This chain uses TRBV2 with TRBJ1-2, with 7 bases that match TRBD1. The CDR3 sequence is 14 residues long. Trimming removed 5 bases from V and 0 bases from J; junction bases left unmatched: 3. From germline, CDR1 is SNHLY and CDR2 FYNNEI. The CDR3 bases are TGTGCCAGCAGTAACAGGGGTCCTAACTATGGCTACACCTTC. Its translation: CASSNRGPNYGYTF.

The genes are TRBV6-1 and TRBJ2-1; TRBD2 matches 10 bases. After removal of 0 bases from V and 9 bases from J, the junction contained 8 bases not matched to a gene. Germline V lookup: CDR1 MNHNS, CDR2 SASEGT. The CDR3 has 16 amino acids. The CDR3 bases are TGTGCCAGCAGTGAAGCGGCGCTAGCGGGAGTGGGTGAGCAGTTCTTC. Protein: CASSEAALAGVGEQFF.

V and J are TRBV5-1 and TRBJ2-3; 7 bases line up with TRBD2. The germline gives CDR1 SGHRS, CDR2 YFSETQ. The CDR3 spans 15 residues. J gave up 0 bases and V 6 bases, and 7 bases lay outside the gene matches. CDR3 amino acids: CASNQRGTSTDTQYF. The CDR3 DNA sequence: TGCGCCAGCAACCAGCGGGGCACTAGCACAGATACGCAGTATTTT.

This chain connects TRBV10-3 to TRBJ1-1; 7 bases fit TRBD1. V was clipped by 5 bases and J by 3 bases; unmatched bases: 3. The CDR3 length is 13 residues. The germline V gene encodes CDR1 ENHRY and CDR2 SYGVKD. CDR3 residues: CAISITGDTEAFF. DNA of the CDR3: TGTGCCATCAGTATCACAGGGGACACTGAAGCTTTCTTT.

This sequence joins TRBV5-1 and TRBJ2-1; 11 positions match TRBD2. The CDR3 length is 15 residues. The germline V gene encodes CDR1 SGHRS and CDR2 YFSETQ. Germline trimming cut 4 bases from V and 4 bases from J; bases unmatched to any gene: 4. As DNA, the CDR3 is TGCGCCAGCAGCGCCGGGACTAGCGGATACAATGAGCAGTTCTTC. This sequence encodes CASSAGTSGYNEQFF.

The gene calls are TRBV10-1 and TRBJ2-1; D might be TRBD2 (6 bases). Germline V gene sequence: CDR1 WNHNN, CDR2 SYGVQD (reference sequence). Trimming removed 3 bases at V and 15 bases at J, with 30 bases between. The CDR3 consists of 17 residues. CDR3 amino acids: CASSDSGSVAAPGVWFF. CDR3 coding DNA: TGCGCCAGCAGTGATAGCGGATCAGTTGCGGCCCCAGGAGTTTGGTTCTTC.

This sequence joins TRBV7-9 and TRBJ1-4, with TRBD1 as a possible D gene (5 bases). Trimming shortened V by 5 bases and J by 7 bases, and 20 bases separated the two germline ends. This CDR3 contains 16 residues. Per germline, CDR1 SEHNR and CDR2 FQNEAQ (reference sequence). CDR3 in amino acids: CASSGEERGGSEKLFF. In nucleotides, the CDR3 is TGTGCCAGCAGCGGAGAGGAAAGGGGCGGGAGTGAAAAACTGTTTTTT.

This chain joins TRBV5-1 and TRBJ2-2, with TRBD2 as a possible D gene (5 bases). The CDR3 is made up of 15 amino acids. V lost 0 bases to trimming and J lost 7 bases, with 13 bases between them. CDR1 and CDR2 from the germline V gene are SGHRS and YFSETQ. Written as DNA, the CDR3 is TGCGCCAGCAGCTTGGCCACGGGGTCCTACGGGGAGCTGTTTTTT. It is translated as CASSLATGSYGELFF.

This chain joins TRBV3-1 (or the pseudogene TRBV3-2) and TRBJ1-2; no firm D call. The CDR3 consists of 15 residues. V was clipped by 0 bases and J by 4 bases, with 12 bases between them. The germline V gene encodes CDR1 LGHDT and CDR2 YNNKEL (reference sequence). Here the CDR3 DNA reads TGTGCCAGCAGCCAAGATCTGGCGCAGACCTATGGCTACACCTTC. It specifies CASSQDLAQTYGYTF.

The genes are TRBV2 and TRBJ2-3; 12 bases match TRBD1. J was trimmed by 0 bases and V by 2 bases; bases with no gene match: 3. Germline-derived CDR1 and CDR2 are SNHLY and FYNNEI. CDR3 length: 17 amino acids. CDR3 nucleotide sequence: TGTGCCAGCAGTGAATGGGGACAGGGGGCAAGCACAGATACGCAGTATTTT. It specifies CASSEWGQGASTDTQYF.